What follows are 18 T cell receptor beta chains derived from one specimen sequenced in a study of blood T cell repertoires in COVID-19. TCRdb's copy holds only in-frame clones and misses some; the assay was immunoSEQ multiplex PCR. The sample consists of roughly 200,000 clones, approximately 83% of them appearing once. The sample taken for sequencing was peripheral blood. All receptors derive from a man in his sixties with acute or convalescent COVID-19.

This clone was seen a single time. This chain joins TRBV5-1 and TRBJ2-7; possible D gene TRBD2, 6 bases. Germline V gives CDR1 SGHRS, CDR2 YFSETQ. Trimming pared 5 bases from V and 1 base from J, leaving 10 bases between. The CDR3 is made up of 13 amino acids. This CDR3 reads CASRSAGSYEQYF. The CDR3 coding sequence is TGCGCCAGCAGGTCCGCGGGGTCCTACGAGCAGTACTTC.

The chain is built from TRBV29-1 and TRBJ2-5; TRBD1 is a possible D gene (5 bases). Germline V gene sequence: CDR1 SQVTM, CDR2 ANQGSEA. V was shortened by 4 bases and J by 4 bases, with 10 bases between the two germline ends. This CDR3 contains 12 residues. CDR3: CSVGQNPETQYF. CDR3 sequence (DNA): TGCAGCGTTGGACAGAATCCAGAGACCCAGTACTTC.

This sequence joins TRBV13 and TRBJ1-5, with D perhaps matching TRBD1 (5 bases). CDR1 and CDR2 (germline): PRHDT, FYEKMQ (reference sequence). The CDR3 is 13 amino acids. V shed 5 bases and J shed 9 bases, with 14 bases lying between them. The CDR3 is CASSRGRGPPQHF. The CDR3 DNA is TGTGCCAGCAGCCGTGGAAGGGGCCCGCCCCAGCATTTT.

The chain recombines TRBV2 with TRBJ2-7; 7 bases map to TRBD2. The germline CDR1 and CDR2 sequences are SNHLY and FYNNEI. This CDR3 region has 14 residues. The junction had 9 bases not matched to a gene; V was cut back by 8 bases and J by 2 bases. DNA of the CDR3: TGTGCCAGCGAACAGCGGGACCGACCCTACGAGCAGTACTTC. Encoded protein: CASEQRDRPYEQYF.

The chain employs TRBV5-5 and TRBJ1-6, with 8 bases aligning to TRBD1. Germline V lookup: CDR1 SGHKS, CDR2 YYEKEE (reference sequence). CDR3 length: 14 amino acids. The J segment lost 9 bases and the V segment lost 1 base, leaving 3 bases of the junction unmatched. Here the CDR3 reads CASSLTGGPSPLHF. In DNA, the CDR3 is TGTGCCAGCAGCTTGACAGGGGGACCTTCACCCCTCCACTTT. Using reference TRBV5-5 and TRBJ1-6 for the parts outside the CDR3, the full variable domain is DAGVTQSPTHLIKTRGQQVTLRCSPISGHKSVSWYQQVLGQGPQFIFQYYEKEERGRGNFPDRFSARQFPNYSSELNVNALLLGDSALYLCASSLTGGPSPLHFGNGTRLTVT.

This clone was seen a few times. This chain links TRBV2 with TRBJ2-1; 9 positions match TRBD1. Germline V gene lookup returns CDR1 SNHLY and CDR2 FYNNEI. There are 12 residues in the CDR3. V shed 4 bases and J 15 bases; nucleotides not matched to a gene: 7. CDR3 residues: CASSGGTGTLFF. CDR3 nucleotides: TGTGCCAGCAGTGGGGGGACAGGGACTCTGTTCTTC.

This clone has just one count. The chain joins TRBV7-2 to TRBJ1-1; D is unclear. The germline V gene has CDR1 SGHTA and CDR2 FQGNSA. The CDR3 consists of 14 residues. Trimming left V 1 base short and J 0 bases short, with 6 bases between. CDR3 loop: CASSLGPMNTEAFF. The CDR3 bases are TGTGCCAGCAGCTTAGGGCCCATGAACACTGAAGCTTTCTTT.

The chain employs TRBV9 and TRBJ2-5; 7 bases line up with TRBD1. V lost 0 bases, J lost 5 bases, and 4 bases stayed unmatched. Germline V gives CDR1 SGDLS, CDR2 YYNGEE. CDR3 size: 14 residues. In DNA form, the CDR3 reads TGTGCCAGCAGCGTAGAGTCCAGGGGGGAGACCCAGTACTTC. Amino acid sequence: CASSVESRGETQYF.

The V gene is TRBV4-2, the J gene TRBJ1-1; 12 nucleotides line up with TRBD1. J lost 2 bases, V lost 1 base, and 2 bases had no gene match. This CDR3 region has 16 residues. The germline CDR1 and CDR2 sequences are LGHNA and YNFKEQ. CDR3 sequence reads: CASSQGDRGLNTEAFF. CDR3 nucleotide sequence: TGTGCCAGCAGCCAAGGGGACAGGGGGCTCAACACTGAAGCTTTCTTT.

The chain carries TRBV5-3 and TRBJ2-3; 9 bases agree with TRBD1. TRBV5-3 is assigned to the ORF class and has an uncertain function. The V and J ends lost 2 bases and 6 bases, in that order; junction bases with no gene match: 16. The CDR3 is 18 residues long. The CDR3: CARSFLIRDRVDRDTQYF. CDR3 bases: TGTGCCAGAAGCTTTCTGATCCGGGACAGGGTTGATAGGGATACGCAGTATTTT.

V gene TRBV19 combines with J gene TRBJ1-5; 7 positions agree with TRBD1. CDR1 is LNHDA, CDR2 SQIVND, per germline (reference sequence). CDR3 length: 12 residues. The trim removed 4 bases at V and 9 bases at J, leaving 3 bases unmatched. DNA for the CDR3: TGTGCCAGTAGTACAGGGGGGAGGCCCCAGCATTTT. It encodes CASSTGGRPQHF.

J is TRBJ2-1 and V is TRBV7-3; the match to TRBD1 covers 9 bases. CDR3 length: 15 residues. Germline V CDR1 and CDR2: SGHTA, FQGTGA. The ends lost 4 bases at V and 1 base at J; junction bases unmatched: 2. The CDR3 loop is CASSSGTGSYNEQFF. CDR3 DNA: TGTGCCAGCAGCTCCGGGACAGGGTCCTACAATGAGCAGTTCTTC.

The chain joins TRBV6-5 to TRBJ1-6; possibly TRBD1 for D (5 bases). The CDR3 is 14 residues long. Deletions cut 2 bases from V and 10 bases from J, with 12 bases between. CDR1 is MNHEY and CDR2 is SVGAGI in the germline V gene. CDR3 DNA: TGTGCCAGCAGTTACGGGGGAGGGAGATCACCCCTCCACTTT. It codes for CASSYGGGRSPLHF.

The V call is TRBV5-1, the J call TRBJ2-7; 7 bases line up with TRBD2. Per the germline V gene, CDR1 is SGHRS and CDR2 is YFSETQ. This CDR3 is 16 amino acids long. J lost 0 bases, V lost 3 bases, and 9 bases had no gene match. In nucleotides, the CDR3 is TGCGCCAGCAGCTCGGGGGGTAGCGGGTACTCCTACGAGCAGTACTTC. Protein sequence: CASSSGGSGYSYEQYF.

The J gene is TRBJ2-5, the V gene TRBV18, with 8 bases that match TRBD1. The V gene's germline CDR1 is KGHSH and CDR2 LQKENI. Trimming removed 6 bases from V and 4 bases from J; junction bases left unmatched: 4. This CDR3 has 13 residues. CDR3: CASSRDRGETQYF. In DNA, the CDR3 is TGTGCCAGCTCCCGCGACAGGGGAGAGACCCAGTACTTC. Based on the CDR3 plus reference TRBV18 and TRBJ2-5, the full variable domain is NAGVMQNPRHLVRRRGQEARLRCSPMKGHSHVYWYRQLPEEGLKFMVYLQKENIIDESGMPKERFSAEFPKEGPSILRIQQVVRGDSAAYFCASSRDRGETQYFGPGTRLLVL.

The CDR3 DNA reads as TGTGCCAGCAGCTCGGCGGGACAGGGGTTCGCAGATACGCAGTATTTT. Amino acid sequence: CASSSAGQGFADTQYF. The chain recombines TRBV11-2 with TRBJ2-3, with TRBD1 matching 10 bases. J lost 4 bases, V lost 4 bases, and 8 bases had no gene match. CDR3 length equals 16 residues. Per the germline V gene, CDR1 is SGHAT and CDR2 is FQNNGV.

This clone was counted a few times. The J gene is TRBJ1-5, the V gene TRBV19, with unresolved D. This CDR3 spans 12 amino acids. Germline CDR1 and CDR2: LNHDA and SQIVND (reference sequence). With 3 bases removed from V and 7 bases from J, the gap between germline ends came to 7 bases. The CDR3 region is CASSMVRQPQHF. The CDR3 DNA sequence: TGTGCCAGTAGTATGGTTCGGCAGCCCCAGCATTTT.

The rearrangement links TRBV19 to TRBJ2-1, with no clear D. This CDR3 has 15 residues. Trimming removed 5 bases from V and 6 bases from J, with 17 bases in between. CDR1 LNHDA and CDR2 SQIVND come from the germline V gene (reference sequence). CDR3 in DNA: TGTGCCAGTAGTCTAACTCCGTCCCCCTTCAATGAGCAGTTCTTC. Amino acids: CASSLTPSPFNEQFF.